Listed here is a single T cell receptor beta chain. Its antigen is unknown. This sample is drawn from a study of identical twins. The study, taken as a whole, reports: Those out-of-frame alpha sequences shared by twins showed an excess of low generation probability.

Germline CDR1 and CDR2: SNHLY and FYNNEI. V was pared by 4 bases and J by 2 bases, with 2 bases of the junction left unmatched. The CDR3 runs 14 residues. TCRdb analysed the 5' RACE reads with MiXCR anew, one entry per CDR3 protein. The table shows around 530,000 distinct CDR3 sequences, with 13% to 15% occurring only once. This sample also appeared in a second study, on yellow fever vaccine responses in identical twins. Turning to that study: Reportedly, the response of twins' T cells to the vaccine seemed partly convergent, partly personalized.

The sequence came from a woman aged 18-35 years in good health. Sequenced input: CD4+ T cells sorted from blood. The rearrangement uses TRBV2 and TRBJ1-1; 9 bases line up with TRBD1. The chain's CDR3 is CASSVTGGNTEAFF. CDR3 sequence (DNA): TGTGCCAGCAGTGTCACAGGGGGCAACACTGAAGCTTTCTTT.